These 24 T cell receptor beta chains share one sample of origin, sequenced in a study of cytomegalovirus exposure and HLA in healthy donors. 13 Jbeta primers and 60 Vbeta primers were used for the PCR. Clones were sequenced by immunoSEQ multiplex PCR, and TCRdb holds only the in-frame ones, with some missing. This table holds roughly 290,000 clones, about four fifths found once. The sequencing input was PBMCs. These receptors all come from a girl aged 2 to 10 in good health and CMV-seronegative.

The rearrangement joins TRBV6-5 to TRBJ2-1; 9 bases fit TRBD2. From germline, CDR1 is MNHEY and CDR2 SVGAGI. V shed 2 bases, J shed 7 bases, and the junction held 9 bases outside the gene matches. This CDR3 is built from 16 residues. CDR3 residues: CASSYGIAGVRNEQFF. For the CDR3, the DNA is TGTGCCAGCAGTTACGGTATAGCGGGAGTTAGGAATGAGCAGTTCTTC.

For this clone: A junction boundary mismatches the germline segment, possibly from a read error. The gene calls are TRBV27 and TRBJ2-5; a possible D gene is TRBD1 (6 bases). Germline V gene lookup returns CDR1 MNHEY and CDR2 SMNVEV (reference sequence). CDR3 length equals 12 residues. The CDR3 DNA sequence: TGTGCCAGCAGGACAGGCAGAGAGGCCCAGTACTTC. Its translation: CASRTGREAQYF.

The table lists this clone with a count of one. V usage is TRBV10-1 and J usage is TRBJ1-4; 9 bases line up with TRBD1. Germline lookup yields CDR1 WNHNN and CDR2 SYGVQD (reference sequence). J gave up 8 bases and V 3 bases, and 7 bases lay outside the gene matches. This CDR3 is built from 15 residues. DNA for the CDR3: TGCGCCAGCAGTGAAAGCGGGACAGGGCACGAAAAACTGTTTTTT. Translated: CASSESGTGHEKLFF.

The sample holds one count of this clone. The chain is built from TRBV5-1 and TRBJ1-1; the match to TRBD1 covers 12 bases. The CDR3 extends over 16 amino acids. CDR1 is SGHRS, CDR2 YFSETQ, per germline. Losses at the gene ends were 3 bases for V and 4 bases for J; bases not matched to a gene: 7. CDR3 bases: TGCGCCAGCAGCTGGGGGACAGGGGGCGCGAGCACTGAAGCTTTCTTT. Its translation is CASSWGTGGASTEAFF.

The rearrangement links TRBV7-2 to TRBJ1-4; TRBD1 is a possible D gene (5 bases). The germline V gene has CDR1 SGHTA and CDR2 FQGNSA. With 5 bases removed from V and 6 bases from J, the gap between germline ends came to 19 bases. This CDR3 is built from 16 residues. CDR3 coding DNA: TGTGCCAGCAGCCCGCGGGGGGGTGACAAATATGAAAAACTGTTTTTT. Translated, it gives CASSPRGGDKYEKLFF.

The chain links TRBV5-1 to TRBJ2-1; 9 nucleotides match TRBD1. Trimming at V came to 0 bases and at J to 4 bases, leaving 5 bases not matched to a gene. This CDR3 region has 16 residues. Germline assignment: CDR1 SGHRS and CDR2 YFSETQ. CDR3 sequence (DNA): TGCGCCAGCAGCTTGGTTATGACAGGGGGTTACAATGAGCAGTTCTTC. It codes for CASSLVMTGGYNEQFF.

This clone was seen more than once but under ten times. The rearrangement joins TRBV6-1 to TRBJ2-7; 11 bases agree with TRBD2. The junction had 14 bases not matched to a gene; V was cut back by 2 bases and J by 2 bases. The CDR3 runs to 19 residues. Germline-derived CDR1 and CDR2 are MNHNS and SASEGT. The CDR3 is CASSEWAGTSGYTTYEQYF. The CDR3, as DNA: TGTGCCAGCAGTGAATGGGCCGGGACTAGCGGTTACACAACCTACGAGCAGTACTTC.

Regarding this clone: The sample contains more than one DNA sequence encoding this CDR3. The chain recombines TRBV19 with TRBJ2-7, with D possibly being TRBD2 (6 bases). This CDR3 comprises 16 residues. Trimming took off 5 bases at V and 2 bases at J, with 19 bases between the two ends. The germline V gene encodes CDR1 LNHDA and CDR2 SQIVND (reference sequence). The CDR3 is CASSGWGEEGAYEQYF. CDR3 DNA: TGTGCCAGTAGTGGCTGGGGAGAGGAGGGCGCCTACGAGCAGTACTTC.

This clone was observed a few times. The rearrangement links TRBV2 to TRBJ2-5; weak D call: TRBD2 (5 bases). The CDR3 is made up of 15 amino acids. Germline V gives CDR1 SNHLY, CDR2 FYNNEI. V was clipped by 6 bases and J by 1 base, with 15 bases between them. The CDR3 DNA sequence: TGTGCCAGCAGGGTCGGGATTGGTCTCCAAGAGACCCAGTACTTC. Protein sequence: CASRVGIGLQETQYF.

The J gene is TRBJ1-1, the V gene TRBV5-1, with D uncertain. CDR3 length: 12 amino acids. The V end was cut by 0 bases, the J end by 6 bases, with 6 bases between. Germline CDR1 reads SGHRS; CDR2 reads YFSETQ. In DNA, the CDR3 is TGCGCCAGCAGCTTGGCCGACTCTGAAGCTTTCTTT. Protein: CASSLADSEAFF.

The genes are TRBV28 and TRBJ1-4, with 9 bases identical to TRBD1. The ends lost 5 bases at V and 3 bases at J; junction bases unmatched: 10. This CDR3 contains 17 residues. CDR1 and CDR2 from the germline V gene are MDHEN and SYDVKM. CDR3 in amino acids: CASSTAADRGSNEKLFF. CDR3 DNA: TGTGCCAGCAGTACCGCCGCGGACAGGGGTTCTAATGAAAAACTGTTTTTT.

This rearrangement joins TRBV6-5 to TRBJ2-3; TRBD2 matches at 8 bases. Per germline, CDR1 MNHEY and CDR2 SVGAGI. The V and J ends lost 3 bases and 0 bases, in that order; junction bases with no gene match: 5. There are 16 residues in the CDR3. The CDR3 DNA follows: TGTGCCAGCAGTTATTCGGGAGGGTTTAGCACAGATACGCAGTATTTT. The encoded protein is CASSYSGGFSTDTQYF.

The DNA for the CDR3 is TGTGCCAGCAGTGCGACAGGGGGCTTCGACACTGAAGCTTTCTTT. Translation: CASSATGGFDTEAFF. The chain uses TRBV6-1 and TRBJ1-1; 10 bases fit TRBD1. This CDR3 spans 15 amino acids. Germline CDR1 is MNHNS and CDR2 is SASEGT. The V and J ends lost 4 bases and 3 bases, in that order; junction bases with no gene match: 5.

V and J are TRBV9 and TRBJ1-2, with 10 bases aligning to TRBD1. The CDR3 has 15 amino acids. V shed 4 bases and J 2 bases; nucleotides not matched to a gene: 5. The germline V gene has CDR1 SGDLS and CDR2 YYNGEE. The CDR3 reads CASSTGTGANYGYTF. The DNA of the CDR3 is TGTGCCAGCAGCACCGGGACAGGGGCAAACTATGGCTACACCTTC.

CDR3 DNA sequence: TGTGCCAGCAGTTTGGGACACCCGAACACTGAAGCTTTCTTT. Its protein is CASSLGHPNTEAFF. The chain joins TRBV28 to TRBJ1-1, with D possibly matching TRBD1 (6 bases). The length of the CDR3 is 14 residues. From germline, CDR1 is MDHEN and CDR2 SYDVKM. V lost 3 bases, J lost 1 base, and 9 bases lay in between.

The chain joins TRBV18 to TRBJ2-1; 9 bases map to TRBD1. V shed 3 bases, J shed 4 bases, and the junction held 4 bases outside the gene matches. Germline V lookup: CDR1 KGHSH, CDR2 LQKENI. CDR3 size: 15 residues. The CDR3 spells CASSPGQGTYNEQFF. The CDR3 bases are TGTGCCAGCTCACCTGGACAGGGGACGTACAATGAGCAGTTCTTC.

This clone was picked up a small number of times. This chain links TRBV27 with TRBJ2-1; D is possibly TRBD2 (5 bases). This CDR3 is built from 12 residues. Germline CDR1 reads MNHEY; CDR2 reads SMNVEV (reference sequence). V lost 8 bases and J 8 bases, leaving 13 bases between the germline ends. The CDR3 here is CASGRLRDEQFF. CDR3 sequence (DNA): TGTGCCAGCGGGAGACTGAGGGATGAGCAGTTCTTC.

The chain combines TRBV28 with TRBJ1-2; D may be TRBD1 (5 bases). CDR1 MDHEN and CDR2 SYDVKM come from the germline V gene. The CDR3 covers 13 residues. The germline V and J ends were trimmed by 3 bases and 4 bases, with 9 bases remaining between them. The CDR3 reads CASSFRARYGYTF. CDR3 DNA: TGTGCCAGCAGTTTCAGGGCCCGCTATGGCTACACCTTC.

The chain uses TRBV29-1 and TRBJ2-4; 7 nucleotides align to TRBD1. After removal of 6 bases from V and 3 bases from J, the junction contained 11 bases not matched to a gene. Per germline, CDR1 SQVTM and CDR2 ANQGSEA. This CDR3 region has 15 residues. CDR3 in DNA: TGCAGCGTATATGACAGGGCGGTTGGCAAAAACATTCAGTACTTC. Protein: CSVYDRAVGKNIQYF.

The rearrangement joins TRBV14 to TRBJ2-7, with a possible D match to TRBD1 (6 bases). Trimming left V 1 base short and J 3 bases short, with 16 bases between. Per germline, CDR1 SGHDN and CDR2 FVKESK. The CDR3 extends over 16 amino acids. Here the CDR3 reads CASSQVLGRGVYEQYF. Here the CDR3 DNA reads TGTGCCAGCAGCCAAGTCCTTGGCAGGGGAGTCTACGAGCAGTACTTC.

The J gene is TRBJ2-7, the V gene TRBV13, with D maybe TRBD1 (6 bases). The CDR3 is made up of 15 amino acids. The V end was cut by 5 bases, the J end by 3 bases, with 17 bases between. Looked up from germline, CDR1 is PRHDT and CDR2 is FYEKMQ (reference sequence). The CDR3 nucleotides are TGTGCCAGCAGCCCCGTGGTCAGGGGCTTCTACGAGCAGTACTTC. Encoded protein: CASSPVVRGFYEQYF.

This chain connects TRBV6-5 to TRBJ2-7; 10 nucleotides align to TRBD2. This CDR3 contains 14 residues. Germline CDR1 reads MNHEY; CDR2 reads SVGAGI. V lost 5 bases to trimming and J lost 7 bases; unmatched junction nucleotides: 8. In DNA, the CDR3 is TGTGCCAGCAGTCTTGGAGCGGGAGGGCAGGAGCAGTACTTC. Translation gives CASSLGAGGQEQYF.

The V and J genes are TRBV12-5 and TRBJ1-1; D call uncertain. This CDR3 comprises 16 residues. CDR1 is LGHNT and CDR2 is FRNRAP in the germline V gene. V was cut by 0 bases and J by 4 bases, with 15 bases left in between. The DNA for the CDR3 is TGTGCTAGTGGTTTGGTAGTCCACTCTCGGGTCACTGAAGCTTTCTTT. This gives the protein CASGLVVHSRVTEAFF.

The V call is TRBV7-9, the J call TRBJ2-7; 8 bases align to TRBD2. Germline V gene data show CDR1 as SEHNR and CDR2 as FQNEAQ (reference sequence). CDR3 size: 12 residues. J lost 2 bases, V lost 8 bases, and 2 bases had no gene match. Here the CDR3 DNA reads TGTGCCAGCGGACTAGCAACCTACGAGCAGTACTTC. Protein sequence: CASGLATYEQYF.